These T cell receptor beta chains were read from a single sample in a study of blood T cell repertoires in COVID-19. The protocol was immunoSEQ multiplex PCR, while the TCRdb copy is restricted to in-frame clones and leaves out a portion. Of roughly 200,000 clones listed, about 79% are singletons. The specimen was peripheral blood. These receptors were obtained from a human donor in a cohort sampled during active COVID-19. Each CDR3 is given with its conserved first and last residue. Fields, in order: V gene, J gene, clone size, D gene, CDR3 DNA, CDR3 protein. The D gene is left open where the match is weak. Only some rows state a clone size, as once, few, many or a class for expanded clones.

v_gene: TRBV19; j_gene: TRBJ2-7; abundance: NA; d_gene: NA; CDR3nt: TGTGCCAGCTCCCGGGGACATGCCTCCTACGAGCAGTACTTC; CDR3aa: CASSRGHASYEQYF
v_gene: TRBV4-1; j_gene: TRBJ2-5; abundance: NA; d_gene: TRBD1; CDR3nt: TGCGCCAGCAGCCAGCAGGGGGACAGGGCCGAGACCCAGTACTTC; CDR3aa: CASSQQGDRAETQYF
v_gene: TRBV15; j_gene: TRBJ2-2; abundance: NA; d_gene: NA; CDR3nt: TGTGCCACCAGCAGAGCGAGCGTCTCGCTCAACACCGGGGAGCTGTTTTTT; CDR3aa: CATSRASVSLNTGELFF
v_gene: TRBV5-6; j_gene: TRBJ2-1; abundance: NA; d_gene: NA; CDR3nt: TGTGCCAGCAGCTTGGGGACAGACTCCTACAATGAGCAGTTCTTC; CDR3aa: CASSLGTDSYNEQFF
v_gene: TRBV28; j_gene: TRBJ2-4; abundance: NA; d_gene: TRBD1; CDR3nt: TGTGCCAGCAGGGGACAGGGTGGCAAAAACATTCAGTACTTC; CDR3aa: CASRGQGGKNIQYF
v_gene: TRBV5-4; j_gene: TRBJ1-3; abundance: once; d_gene: TRBD1; CDR3nt: TGTGCCAGCAGCTTGGGAACAGGGGTTGGAAACACCATATATTTT; CDR3aa: CASSLGTGVGNTIYF
v_gene: TRBV28; j_gene: TRBJ1-1; abundance: NA; d_gene: TRBD1; CDR3nt: TGTGCCAGCAGTTTAGAGACAGGGGGACGAGCTTTCTTT; CDR3aa: CASSLETGGRAFF
v_gene: TRBV10-3; j_gene: TRBJ1-2; abundance: NA; d_gene: TRBD1; CDR3nt: TGTGCCATCAACTCGGACAGGGGGTTTAATGGCTACACCTTC; CDR3aa: CAINSDRGFNGYTF
v_gene: TRBV30; j_gene: TRBJ2-4; abundance: NA; d_gene: NA; CDR3nt: TGTGCCTGGAAGGAAGGGACCTACGGGGGCATTCAGTACTTC; CDR3aa: CAWKEGTYGGIQYF
v_gene: TRBV18; j_gene: TRBJ2-1; abundance: NA; d_gene: TRBD1; CDR3nt: TGTGCCAGCTCACCACCAAAGGGACAGGGGGATGAGCAGTTCTTC; CDR3aa: CASSPPKGQGDEQFF
v_gene: TRBV27; j_gene: TRBJ2-7; abundance: few; d_gene: TRBD2; CDR3nt: TGTGCCAGCAGTCCCTATAGCGGGAGGGGTGAGCAGTACTTC; CDR3aa: CASSPYSGRGEQYF
v_gene: TRBV28; j_gene: TRBJ2-7; abundance: NA; d_gene: NA; CDR3nt: TGTGCCAGCAGTTTATGGTTTGAGGGGGACCACGAGCAGTACTTC; CDR3aa: CASSLWFEGDHEQYF
v_gene: TRBV28; j_gene: TRBJ2-5; abundance: once; d_gene: TRBD1; CDR3nt: TGTGCCAGCAGTTTCGACAGGGGGTACCATCAAGAGACCCAGTACTTC; CDR3aa: CASSFDRGYHQETQYF
v_gene: TRBV4-1; j_gene: TRBJ2-5; abundance: NA; d_gene: NA; CDR3nt: TGCGCCAGCAGCCAACTAAGCCACAGGGCAGCCGAGACCCAGTACTTC; CDR3aa: CASSQLSHRAAETQYF
v_gene: TRBV5-1; j_gene: TRBJ2-7; abundance: NA; d_gene: TRBD2; CDR3nt: TGCGCCAGCAGCTTAATACCGAGCGGGGCCTCCTACGAGCAGTACTTC; CDR3aa: CASSLIPSGASYEQYF
v_gene: TRBV28; j_gene: TRBJ1-1; abundance: NA; d_gene: NA; CDR3nt: TGTGCCAGCAGTTCCCGTCACAGGCCTACTGAAGCTTTCTTT; CDR3aa: CASSSRHRPTEAFF
v_gene: TRBV30; j_gene: TRBJ1-5; abundance: once; d_gene: TRBD1; CDR3nt: TGTGCCTGGAAGCTCGGGACAGGGAGCAATCAGCCCCAGCATTTT; CDR3aa: CAWKLGTGSNQPQHF
v_gene: TRBV7-9; j_gene: TRBJ1-3; abundance: NA; d_gene: TRBD1; CDR3nt: TGTGCCAGCAGCCCCCAAGGACAGGGTGGCAACACCATATATTTT; CDR3aa: CASSPQGQGGNTIYF
v_gene: TRBV15; j_gene: TRBJ2-7; abundance: large; d_gene: NA; CDR3nt: TGTGCCACCAGCAGAGGTAGAAGCTACGAGCAGTACTTC; CDR3aa: CATSRGRSYEQYF
v_gene: TRBV5-5; j_gene: TRBJ2-7; abundance: once; d_gene: NA; CDR3nt: TGTGCCAGCAGCCCAAACTACGAGCAGTACTTC; CDR3aa: CASSPNYEQYF
v_gene: TRBV7-9; j_gene: TRBJ2-2; abundance: once; d_gene: TRBD2; CDR3nt: TGTGCCAGCAGCCCCCTCCTAGCGGGAGCCGGGGAGCTGTTTTTT; CDR3aa: CASSPLLAGAGELFF
v_gene: TRBV12-5; j_gene: TRBJ1-5; abundance: NA; d_gene: NA; CDR3nt: TGTGCTAGTGCCTCCGGCAGACTAAGTAATCAGCCCCAGCATTTT; CDR3aa: CASASGRLSNQPQHF
v_gene: TRBV2; j_gene: TRBJ2-5; abundance: NA; d_gene: NA; CDR3nt: TGTGCCAGCAGTGATGAAACTTTCCAAGAGACCCAGTACTTC; CDR3aa: CASSDETFQETQYF
v_gene: TRBV10-1; j_gene: TRBJ1-5; abundance: NA; d_gene: NA; CDR3nt: TGCGCCAGCAGTGAGTCTCGGGGCCCAGGGGGCAATCAGCCCCAGCATTTT; CDR3aa: CASSESRGPGGNQPQHF
v_gene: TRBV10-3; j_gene: TRBJ2-5; abundance: NA; d_gene: NA; CDR3nt: TGTGCCATCAGTGTTGGGCCTAGCAGCCAAGAGACCCAGTACTTC; CDR3aa: CAISVGPSSQETQYF
v_gene: TRBV6-4; j_gene: TRBJ2-3; abundance: NA; d_gene: NA; CDR3nt: TGTGCCAGCAGTGAACAGAGTAGAGATACGCAGTATTTT; CDR3aa: CASSEQSRDTQYF
v_gene: TRBV3-1/TRBV3-2; j_gene: TRBJ2-7; abundance: NA; d_gene: NA; CDR3nt: TGTGCCAGCAGCCAAATGAGGTCCTACGAGCAGTACTTC; CDR3aa: CASSQMRSYEQYF
v_gene: TRBV18; j_gene: TRBJ1-6; abundance: NA; d_gene: NA; CDR3nt: TGTGCCAGCTCACCCCTCGCTCGGGGGGATTCACCCCTCCACTTT; CDR3aa: CASSPLARGDSPLHF
v_gene: TRBV30; j_gene: TRBJ1-6; abundance: few; d_gene: TRBD1; CDR3nt: TGTGCCTGGAGGTTTCGGGACAGGGTTAATTCACCCCTCCACTTT; CDR3aa: CAWRFRDRVNSPLHF
v_gene: TRBV7-9; j_gene: TRBJ2-1; abundance: NA; d_gene: NA; CDR3nt: TGTGCCAGCAGCCCAAGGAGCTGGAGCTCCTACAATGAGCAGTTCTTC; CDR3aa: CASSPRSWSSYNEQFF
v_gene: TRBV12-3/TRBV12-4; j_gene: TRBJ1-2; abundance: NA; d_gene: TRBD1; CDR3nt: TGTGCCAGCAGGGGACAGGCGGACGATGGCTACACCTTC; CDR3aa: CASRGQADDGYTF
v_gene: TRBV6-5; j_gene: TRBJ2-1; abundance: NA; d_gene: TRBD2; CDR3nt: TGTGCCAGCAGTTACAGGGGCGGGAGGGCCAGGAATGAGCAGTTCTTC; CDR3aa: CASSYRGGRARNEQFF
v_gene: TRBV28; j_gene: TRBJ2-7; abundance: many; d_gene: NA; CDR3nt: TGTGCCAGCAGTTTCGGGCGGGCCCCCACCTACGAGCAGTACTTC; CDR3aa: CASSFGRAPTYEQYF
v_gene: TRBV10-1; j_gene: TRBJ2-2; abundance: few; d_gene: TRBD2; CDR3nt: TGCGCCAGCAGTGCGAAGACTAGCGGGAGCCGCGGGGAGCTGTTTTTT; CDR3aa: CASSAKTSGSRGELFF
v_gene: TRBV28; j_gene: TRBJ2-7; abundance: NA; d_gene: TRBD2; CDR3nt: TGTGCCAGCAACGACCTTACGGGGGGGACCTACGAGCAGTACTTC; CDR3aa: CASNDLTGGTYEQYF
v_gene: TRBV28; j_gene: TRBJ2-2; abundance: once; d_gene: TRBD1; CDR3nt: TGTGCCAGCAGCCGAAGGACAGGGGGCAACACCGGGGAGCTGTTTTTT; CDR3aa: CASSRRTGGNTGELFF
v_gene: TRBV7-8; j_gene: TRBJ2-1; abundance: NA; d_gene: NA; CDR3nt: TGTGCCAGCAGCTTAACGACTCTTCCCAGCTCCTACAATGAGCAGTTCTTC; CDR3aa: CASSLTTLPSSYNEQFF
v_gene: TRBV7-8; j_gene: TRBJ1-2; abundance: NA; d_gene: NA; CDR3nt: TGTGCCAGCAGCCGCCAGGGGAAAGAGTATGGCTACACCTTC; CDR3aa: CASSRQGKEYGYTF
v_gene: TRBV28; j_gene: TRBJ2-1; abundance: NA; d_gene: NA; CDR3nt: TGTGCCAGCAGGATGAGCTCCTACAATGAGCAGTTCTTC; CDR3aa: CASRMSSYNEQFF
v_gene: TRBV19; j_gene: TRBJ1-1; abundance: NA; d_gene: TRBD1; CDR3nt: TGTGCCAGTAGCGCGACAGGGGTGAACACTGAAGCTTTCTTT; CDR3aa: CASSATGVNTEAFF
v_gene: TRBV6-6; j_gene: TRBJ2-5; abundance: NA; d_gene: NA; CDR3nt: TGTGCCAGCAGTTCCTGGGCCTCGGAGACCCAGTACTTC; CDR3aa: CASSSWASETQYF
v_gene: TRBV3-1/TRBV3-2; j_gene: TRBJ1-1; abundance: few; d_gene: NA; CDR3nt: TGTGCCAGCAGCTCCCAGGGTTTCCCTGAAGCTTTCTTT; CDR3aa: CASSSQGFPEAFF
v_gene: TRBV7-9; j_gene: TRBJ2-2; abundance: NA; d_gene: TRBD1; CDR3nt: TGTGCCAGCAGCTCAGTCTGGACAGGGGGATCCGGGGAGCTGTTTTTT; CDR3aa: CASSSVWTGGSGELFF
v_gene: TRBV18; j_gene: TRBJ1-2; abundance: NA; d_gene: TRBD1; CDR3nt: TGTGCCAGCTCACCGGACAGGGGGGCCTATGGCTACACCTTC; CDR3aa: CASSPDRGAYGYTF
v_gene: TRBV7-9; j_gene: TRBJ1-4; abundance: NA; d_gene: TRBD1; CDR3nt: TGTGCCAGCAGCGGGACCGGGACAGGGGGCGTTGGCGAAAAACTGTTTTTT; CDR3aa: CASSGTGTGGVGEKLFF
v_gene: TRBV11-2; j_gene: TRBJ1-2; abundance: NA; d_gene: NA; CDR3nt: TGTGCCAGCAGCCTAATCGGGGCAGGGGACTATGGCTACACCTTC; CDR3aa: CASSLIGAGDYGYTF
v_gene: TRBV27; j_gene: TRBJ2-7; abundance: NA; d_gene: TRBD2; CDR3nt: TGTGCCAGCAGTACTAGCGGGAGTTCCTACGAGCAGTACTTC; CDR3aa: CASSTSGSSYEQYF
v_gene: TRBV6-5; j_gene: TRBJ2-3; abundance: NA; d_gene: TRBD1; CDR3nt: TGTGCCAGCAGTTACTCCTGGACAGGGAGCACAGATACGCAGTATTTT; CDR3aa: CASSYSWTGSTDTQYF
v_gene: TRBV19; j_gene: TRBJ1-5; abundance: NA; d_gene: NA; CDR3nt: TGTGCCAGTAGTATGGGTGGGCTAAATCAGCCCCAGCATTTT; CDR3aa: CASSMGGLNQPQHF
v_gene: TRBV7-2; j_gene: TRBJ2-1; abundance: few; d_gene: TRBD1; CDR3nt: TGTGCCAGCAGCTCGAGGGGGCTGAGCTCCTACAATGAGCAGTTCTTC; CDR3aa: CASSSRGLSSYNEQFF
v_gene: TRBV19; j_gene: TRBJ2-5; abundance: NA; d_gene: TRBD1; CDR3nt: TGTGCCAGTACCGCCGGGACAGGGTACCAAGAGACCCAGTACTTC; CDR3aa: CASTAGTGYQETQYF
v_gene: TRBV5-1; j_gene: TRBJ2-3; abundance: few; d_gene: TRBD1; CDR3nt: TGCGCCAGCAGCTCCGGACAGGGGACAGATACGCAGTATTTT; CDR3aa: CASSSGQGTDTQYF
v_gene: TRBV11-2; j_gene: TRBJ2-1; abundance: NA; d_gene: TRBD2; CDR3nt: TGTGCCAGCAGCCGGCTAACGGGGGGAACCAGCTCCTACAATGAGCAGTTCTTC; CDR3aa: CASSRLTGGTSSYNEQFF
v_gene: TRBV21-1; j_gene: TRBJ2-7; abundance: once; d_gene: NA; CDR3nt: TGTGCCAGCAGCAAAGAATCAGGGAGGACCGACGAGCAGTACTTC; CDR3aa: CASSKESGRTDEQYF
v_gene: TRBV21-1; j_gene: TRBJ2-3; abundance: NA; d_gene: NA; CDR3nt: TGTGCCACCCCGCAGGAAACTAGCACAGATACGCAGTATTTT; CDR3aa: CATPQETSTDTQYF
v_gene: TRBV5-1; j_gene: TRBJ2-3; abundance: NA; d_gene: TRBD1; CDR3nt: TGCGCCAGCAGCCCTGGGACAGGGGGCGCTCGGAAAACCACAGATACGCAGTATTTT; CDR3aa: CASSPGTGGARKTTDTQYF
v_gene: TRBV28; j_gene: TRBJ1-2; abundance: NA; d_gene: NA; CDR3nt: TGTGCCAGCTCTCTTCGAGGCTATGGCTACACCTTC; CDR3aa: CASSLRGYGYTF